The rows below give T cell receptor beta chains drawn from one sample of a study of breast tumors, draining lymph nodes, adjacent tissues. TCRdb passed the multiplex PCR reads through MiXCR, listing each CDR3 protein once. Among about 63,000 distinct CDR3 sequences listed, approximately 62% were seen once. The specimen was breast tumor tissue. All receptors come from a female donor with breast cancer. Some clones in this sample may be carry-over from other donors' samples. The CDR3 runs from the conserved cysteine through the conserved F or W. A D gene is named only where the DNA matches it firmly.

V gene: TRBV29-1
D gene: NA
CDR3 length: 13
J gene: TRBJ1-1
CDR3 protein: CSAQPQVNTEAFF

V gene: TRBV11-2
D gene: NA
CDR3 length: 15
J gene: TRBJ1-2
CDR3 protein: CASTKQGRANYGYTF

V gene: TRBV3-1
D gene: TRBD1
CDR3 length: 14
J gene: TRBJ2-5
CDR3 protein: CASSQEDRGKTQYF

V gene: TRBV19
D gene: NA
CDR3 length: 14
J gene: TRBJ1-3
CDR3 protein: CASRESGSGNTIYF

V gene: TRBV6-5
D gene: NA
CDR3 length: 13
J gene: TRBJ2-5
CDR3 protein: CASSQGGRETQYF

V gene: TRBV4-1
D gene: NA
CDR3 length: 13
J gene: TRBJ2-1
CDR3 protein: CASSQEPWVEQFF

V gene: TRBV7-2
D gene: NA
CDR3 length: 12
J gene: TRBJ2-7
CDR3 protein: CASSLFAAEQYF

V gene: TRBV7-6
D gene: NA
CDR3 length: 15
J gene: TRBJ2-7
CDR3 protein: CASSMTLVGAHEQYF

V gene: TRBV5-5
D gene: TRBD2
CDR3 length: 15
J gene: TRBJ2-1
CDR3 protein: CASSLDVSSGGLRFF

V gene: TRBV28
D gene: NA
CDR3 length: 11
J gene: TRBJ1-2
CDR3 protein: CASSHSYSCTF

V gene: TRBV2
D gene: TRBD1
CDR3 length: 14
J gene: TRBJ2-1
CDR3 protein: CASSEGTGIDEQFF

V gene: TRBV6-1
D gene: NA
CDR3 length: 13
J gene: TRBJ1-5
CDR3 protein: CASSRPRQAAQHF

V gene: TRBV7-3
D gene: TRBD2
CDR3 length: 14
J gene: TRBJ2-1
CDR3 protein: CAGSRGGGNNEQLF

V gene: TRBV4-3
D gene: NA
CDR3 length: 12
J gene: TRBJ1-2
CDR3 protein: CASSQEGGLETF

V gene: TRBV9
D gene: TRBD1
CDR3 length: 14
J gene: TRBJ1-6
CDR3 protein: CASSVAGGSGPLHF

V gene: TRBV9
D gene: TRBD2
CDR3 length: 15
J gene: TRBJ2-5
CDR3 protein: CASSVSSGVQETQYF

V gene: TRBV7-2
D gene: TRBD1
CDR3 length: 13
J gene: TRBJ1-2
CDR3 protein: CASSLKTGEGYTF